What follows are 26 T cell receptor beta chains derived from one specimen sequenced in a study of blood T cell repertoires in COVID-19. Profiled with immunoSEQ multiplex PCR; TCRdb holds only in-frame clones, not every one. The sample lists a few hundred thousand clones, roughly 87% seen once, with around 2.2% in the top ten. The source material was peripheral blood. These receptors all come from a woman aged 50 to 60 who had recovered from COVID-19.

V and J are TRBV29-1 and TRBJ1-1, with 8 nucleotides matching TRBD1. The CDR3 sequence is 16 residues long. CDR1 and CDR2 (germline): SQVTM, ANQGSEA. Losses at the gene ends were 6 bases for V and 3 bases for J; bases not matched to a gene: 15. The CDR3 spells CSVARTPGGSDTEAFF. In DNA, the CDR3 is TGCAGCGTCGCACGGACCCCAGGGGGCTCGGACACTGAAGCTTTCTTT.

J is TRBJ2-4 and V is TRBV6-5; D might be TRBD1 (5 bases). With 6 bases removed from V and 6 bases from J, the gap between germline ends came to 6 bases. Germline V lookup: CDR1 MNHEY, CDR2 SVGAGI. This CDR3 has 11 residues. The DNA of the CDR3 is TGTGCCAGCAGCCAGGGAAACATTCAGTACTTC. Residues: CASSQGNIQYF.

The chain is built from TRBV28 and TRBJ2-7, with 7 positions matching TRBD1. The CDR3 covers 13 residues. J lost 2 bases, V lost 7 bases, and 5 bases had no gene match. CDR1 and CDR2 from the germline V gene are MDHEN and SYDVKM. The CDR3: CASTRTGPYEQYF. CDR3 nucleotides: TGTGCCAGCACCAGGACAGGACCCTACGAGCAGTACTTC.

J is TRBJ1-6 and V is TRBV6-2 or TRBV6-3; a weak D match, TRBD1 (6 bases). Deletions cut 2 bases from V and 11 bases from J, with 10 bases between. The CDR3 sequence is 13 residues long. Germline V gene sequence: CDR1 MNHEY, CDR2 SVGEGT. The CDR3 sequence: CASSYRNRAPLHF. The CDR3 coding sequence is TGTGCCAGCAGTTACCGCAACAGGGCACCCCTCCACTTT.

V and J are TRBV7-2 and TRBJ1-1, with 7 bases lining up with TRBD1. This CDR3 is 13 amino acids long. Germline-derived CDR1 and CDR2 are SGHTA and FQGNSA. V lost 7 bases, J lost 0 bases, and 2 bases stayed unmatched. The CDR3, as DNA: TGTGCCAGCAACAGGGGTATGAACACTGAAGCTTTCTTT. As protein: CASNRGMNTEAFF.

The rearrangement joins TRBV5-1 to TRBJ2-7, with D perhaps TRBD2 (6 bases). Trimming took off 0 bases at V and 2 bases at J, with 12 bases between the two ends. This CDR3 is 15 amino acids long. Germline loops: CDR1 SGHRS, CDR2 YFSETQ. The CDR3 nucleotides read TGCGCCAGCAGCTTGGTCGGCGGGAACACCTACGAGCAGTACTTC. Residues: CASSLVGGNTYEQYF.

The V and J genes are TRBV5-4 and TRBJ1-2; 9 bases align to TRBD1. Looked up from germline, CDR1 is SGHNT and CDR2 is YYREEE (reference sequence). V lost 5 bases to trimming and J lost 6 bases; unmatched junction nucleotides: 2. CDR3 size: 12 residues. The DNA for the CDR3 is TGTGCCAGCAGTCGACAGGGGGATGGCTACACCTTC. This gives the protein CASSRQGDGYTF.

This CDR3 is CASGQTPGVGDTEAFF. CDR3 sequence (DNA): TGCGCCAGCGGTCAGACCCCAGGGGTCGGGGACACTGAAGCTTTCTTT. J is TRBJ1-1 and V is TRBV5-1; D possibly corresponds to TRBD1 (6 bases). The germline V gene has CDR1 SGHRS and CDR2 YFSETQ. Trimming removed 7 bases at V and 3 bases at J, with 22 bases between. The CDR3 sequence is 16 residues long.

This clone is a singleton in its sample. V gene TRBV19 combines with J gene TRBJ1-2; TRBD1 matches 9 bases. CDR3 length: 16 residues. V was clipped by 5 bases and J by 4 bases; unmatched bases: 11. Germline V gene sequence: CDR1 LNHDA, CDR2 SQIVND (reference sequence). The chain's CDR3 is CASSLNRGRTLYGYTF. The DNA of the CDR3 is TGTGCCAGTAGTCTCAACAGGGGGCGGACTCTCTATGGCTACACCTTC. Combining the CDR3 with reference TRBV19 and TRBJ1-2 gives the whole variable domain DGGITQSPKYLFRKEGQNVTLSCEQNLNHDAMYWYRQDPGQGLRLIYYSQIVNDFQKGDIAEGYSVSREKKESFPLTVTSAQKNPTAFYLCASSLNRGRTLYGYTFGSGTRLTVV.

This chain joins TRBV11-2 and TRBJ1-1; tentatively, D is TRBD1 (5 bases). CDR1 SGHAT and CDR2 FQNNGV come from the germline V gene. Trimming pared 2 bases from V and 1 base from J, leaving 14 bases between. The CDR3 contains 16 residues. CDR3 DNA sequence: TGTGCCAGCAGCTTATGGCGGGGGGTCGGGAACACTGAAGCTTTCTTT. This encodes CASSLWRGVGNTEAFF.

CDR3 in amino acids: CASSLTDSGNTIYF. CDR3 sequence (DNA): TGTGCCAGCAGCTTAACAGACTCTGGAAACACCATATATTTT. This chain connects TRBV11-2 to TRBJ1-3; unclear D gene. V was shortened by 2 bases and J by 0 bases, with 5 bases between the two germline ends. CDR1 is SGHAT, CDR2 FQNNGV, per germline. This CDR3 has 14 amino acids.

This CDR3 is CASSQVNLAGAMWTGELFF. The CDR3, as DNA: TGTGCCAGCAGCCAAGTAAACCTAGCGGGGGCTATGTGGACCGGGGAGCTGTTTTTT. The J gene is TRBJ2-2, the V gene TRBV4-2, with 10 nucleotides matching TRBD2. Germline V lookup: CDR1 LGHNA, CDR2 YNFKEQ. Trimming removed 1 base from V and 5 bases from J; junction bases left unmatched: 13. The CDR3 loop spans 19 amino acids.

A note on this clone: The sample has other DNA sequences that encode this CDR3 too. The V call is TRBV12-3 or TRBV12-4, the J call TRBJ2-7, with D tentatively TRBD1 (5 bases). The CDR3 is made up of 12 amino acids. Trimming took 3 bases from V and 4 from J, leaving 7 bases between them. The CDR3 sequence is CASSFGAYEQYF. The DNA for the CDR3 is TGTGCCAGCAGTTTTGGGGCTTACGAGCAGTACTTC.

The V call is TRBV5-6, the J call TRBJ2-7; 7 bases fit TRBD1. CDR1 is SGHDT, CDR2 YYEEEE, per germline. The CDR3 length is 15 residues. J gave up 13 bases and V 2 bases, and 18 bases lay outside the gene matches. CDR3 nucleotide sequence: TGTGCCAGCAGCTTTGGTGGGCTGGGACAGATCACCCATTACTTC. Amino acids: CASSFGGLGQITHYF.

The gene calls are TRBV19 and TRBJ2-1; 8 bases line up with TRBD1. Trimming cost V 1 base and J 3 bases; bases outside gene matches: 8. This CDR3 has 17 amino acids. In germline, CDR1 is LNHDA, CDR2 SQIVND (reference sequence). The DNA for the CDR3 is TGTGCCAGTAGTATAGCCGGGACAGGATATGGCTACAATGAGCAGTTCTTC. Amino acid sequence: CASSIAGTGYGYNEQFF.

The chain has TRBV7-9 and TRBJ1-1; no firm D call. Germline CDR1 reads SEHNR; CDR2 reads FQNEAQ (reference sequence). The CDR3 has 13 residues. The germline V and J ends were trimmed by 3 bases and 3 bases, with 8 bases remaining between them. This CDR3 reads CASSFDQDTEAFF. As DNA, the CDR3 is TGTGCCAGCAGCTTCGACCAGGACACTGAAGCTTTCTTT.

This clone was counted between two and nine times. The chain carries TRBV2 and TRBJ1-5; the D gene is possibly TRBD1 (5 bases). The V gene lost 7 bases and the J gene lost 3 bases, with 10 bases spanning the gap. Germline V gene sequence: CDR1 SNHLY, CDR2 FYNNEI. The CDR3 runs 13 residues. The CDR3 sequence: CASTAGHNQPQHF. In nucleotides, the CDR3 is TGTGCCAGCACAGCAGGGCACAATCAGCCCCAGCATTTT.

The J gene is TRBJ1-1, the V gene TRBV2; no clear D gene. The CDR3 runs 13 residues. Germline V gene lookup returns CDR1 SNHLY and CDR2 FYNNEI. V lost 8 bases to trimming and J lost 2 bases, with 12 bases between them. Written as DNA, the CDR3 is TGTGCCAGCGGTGCGCAGTTTAACACTGAAGCTTTCTTT. Translating it yields CASGAQFNTEAFF.

V usage is TRBV5-1 and J usage is TRBJ2-7, with 9 bases matching TRBD2. CDR1 and CDR2 from the germline V gene are SGHRS and YFSETQ. The CDR3 runs 14 residues. After removal of 3 bases from V and 3 bases from J, the junction contained 4 bases not matched to a gene. In DNA, the CDR3 is TGCGCCAGCAGCTACCTAGCGGGGTTCTACGAGCAGTACTTC. This sequence encodes CASSYLAGFYEQYF.

The chain combines TRBV6-5 with TRBJ1-2; D not resolved. The germline gives CDR1 MNHEY, CDR2 SVGAGI. There are 14 residues in the CDR3. V lost 10 bases and J lost 2, with 17 bases in between. The CDR3 nucleotides read TGTGCCACCCACCATAAGGGAGGAAACTATGGCTACACCTTC. Its translation: CATHHKGGNYGYTF.

J is TRBJ2-2 and V is TRBV5-4; 8 positions agree with TRBD1. The CDR3 contains 15 residues. The V gene's germline CDR1 is SGHNT and CDR2 YYREEE (reference sequence). The V segment lost 4 bases and the J segment 0 bases; nucleotides outside the gene matches: 2. The CDR3 spells CASSRQGSNTGELFF. Written as DNA, the CDR3 is TGTGCCAGCAGCCGACAGGGGTCGAACACCGGGGAGCTGTTTTTT.

The V call is TRBV7-2, the J call TRBJ2-1; D is possibly TRBD2 (6 bases). Germline CDR1 and CDR2: SGHTA and FQGNSA. The CDR3 spans 15 residues. Trimming took off 5 bases at V and 5 bases at J, with 16 bases between the two ends. CDR3 nucleotide sequence: TGTGCCAGCAGCCTTAGCGGCGGGAAGAACAATGAGCAGTTCTTC. Its translation is CASSLSGGKNNEQFF.

The V gene is TRBV7-3, the J gene TRBJ2-3, with 7 bases fitting TRBD2. The CDR3 is 16 residues long. The V segment lost 5 bases and the J segment 0 bases; nucleotides outside the gene matches: 8. Germline CDR1 reads SGHTA; CDR2 reads FQGTGA. In nucleotides, the CDR3 is TGTGCCAGCAGCGCACGCGGGGGAACTAGCACAGATACGCAGTATTTT. It yields the protein CASSARGGTSTDTQYF. Complete variable domain (other parts from reference TRBV7-3 and TRBJ2-3): GAGVSQTPSNKVTEKGKYVELRCDPISGHTALYWYRQSLGQGPEFLIYFQGTGAADDSGLPNDRFFAVRPEGSVSTLKIQRTERGDSAVYLCASSARGGTSTDTQYFGPGTRLTVL.

The V and J genes are TRBV12-3 or TRBV12-4 and TRBJ2-1, with 7 positions matching TRBD2. The CDR3 totals 12 residues. Trimming took 8 bases from V and 2 from J; bases not matched to a gene: 0. The CDR3 loop is CASGGAYNEQFF. CDR3 nucleotide sequence: TGTGCCAGCGGGGGGGCCTACAATGAGCAGTTCTTC.

The V and J genes are TRBV30 and TRBJ1-2, with 7 bases aligning to TRBD1. The V segment lost 3 bases and the J segment 4 bases; nucleotides outside the gene matches: 11. Germline-derived CDR1 and CDR2 are GTSNPN and SVGIG (reference sequence). The CDR3 is 15 residues long. The CDR3 spells CAWSASGQKPYGYTF. The CDR3 DNA reads TGTGCCTGGAGCGCTTCGGGACAGAAGCCCTATGGCTACACCTTC.

V usage is TRBV5-6 and J usage is TRBJ1-2, with D perhaps matching TRBD1 (5 bases). Germline CDR1 SGHDT, CDR2 YYEEEE. The V gene lost 0 bases and the J gene lost 2 bases, with 8 bases spanning the gap. CDR3 length: 14 amino acids. CDR3 protein: CASSLASGNYGYTF. The CDR3 DNA reads TGTGCCAGCAGCTTGGCCTCAGGGAACTATGGCTACACCTTC.